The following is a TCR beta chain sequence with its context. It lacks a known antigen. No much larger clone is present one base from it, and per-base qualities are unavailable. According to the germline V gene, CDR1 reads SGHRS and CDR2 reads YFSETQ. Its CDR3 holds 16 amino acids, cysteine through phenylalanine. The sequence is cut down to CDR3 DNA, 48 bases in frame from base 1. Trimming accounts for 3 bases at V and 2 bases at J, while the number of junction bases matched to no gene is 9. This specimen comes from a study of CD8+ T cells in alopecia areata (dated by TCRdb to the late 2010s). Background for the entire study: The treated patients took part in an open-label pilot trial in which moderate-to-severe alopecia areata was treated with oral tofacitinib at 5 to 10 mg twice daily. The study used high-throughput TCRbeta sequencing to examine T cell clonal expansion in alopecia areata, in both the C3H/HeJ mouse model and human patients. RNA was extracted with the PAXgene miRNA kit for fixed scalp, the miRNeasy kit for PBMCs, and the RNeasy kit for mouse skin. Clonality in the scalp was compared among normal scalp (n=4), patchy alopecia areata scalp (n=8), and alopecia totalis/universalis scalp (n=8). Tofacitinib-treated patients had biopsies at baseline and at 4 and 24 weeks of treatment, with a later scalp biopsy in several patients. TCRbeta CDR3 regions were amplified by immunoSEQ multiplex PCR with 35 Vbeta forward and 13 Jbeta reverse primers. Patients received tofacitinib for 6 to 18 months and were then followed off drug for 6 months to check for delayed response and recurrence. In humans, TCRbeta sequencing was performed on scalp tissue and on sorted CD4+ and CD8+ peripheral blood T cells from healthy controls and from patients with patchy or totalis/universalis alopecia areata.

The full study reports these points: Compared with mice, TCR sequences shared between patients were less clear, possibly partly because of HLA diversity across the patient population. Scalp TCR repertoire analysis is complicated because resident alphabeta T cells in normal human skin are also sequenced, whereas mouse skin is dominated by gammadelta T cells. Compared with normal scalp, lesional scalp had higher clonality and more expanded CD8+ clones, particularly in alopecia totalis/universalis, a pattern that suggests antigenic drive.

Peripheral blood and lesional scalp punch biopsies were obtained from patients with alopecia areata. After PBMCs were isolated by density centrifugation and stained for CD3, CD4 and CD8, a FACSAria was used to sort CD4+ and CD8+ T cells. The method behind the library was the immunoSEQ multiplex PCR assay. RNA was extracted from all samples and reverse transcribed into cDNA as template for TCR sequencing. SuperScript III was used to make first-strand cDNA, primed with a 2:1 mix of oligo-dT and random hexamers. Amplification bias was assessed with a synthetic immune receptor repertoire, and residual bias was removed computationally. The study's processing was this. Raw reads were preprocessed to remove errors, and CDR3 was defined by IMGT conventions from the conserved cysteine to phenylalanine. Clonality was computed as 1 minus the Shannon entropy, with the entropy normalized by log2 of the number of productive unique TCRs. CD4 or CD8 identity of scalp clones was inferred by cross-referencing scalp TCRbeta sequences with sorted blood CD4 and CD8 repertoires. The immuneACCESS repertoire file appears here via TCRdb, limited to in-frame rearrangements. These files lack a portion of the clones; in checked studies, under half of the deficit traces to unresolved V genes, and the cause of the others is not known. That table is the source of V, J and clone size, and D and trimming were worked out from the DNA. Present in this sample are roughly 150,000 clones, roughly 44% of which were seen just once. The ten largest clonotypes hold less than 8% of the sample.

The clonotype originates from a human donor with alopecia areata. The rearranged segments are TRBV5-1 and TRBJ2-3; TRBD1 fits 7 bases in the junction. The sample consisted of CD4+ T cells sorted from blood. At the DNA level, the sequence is TGCGCCAGCAGCTCTGGACAGGTGACCTCCACAGATACGCAGTATTTT. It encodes CASSSGQVTSTDTQYF.